Listed below are T cell receptor beta chains from one sample, sequenced in a study of blood T cell repertoires in COVID-19. Repertoires were generated with immunoSEQ multiplex PCR, while TCRdb's copy carries only in-frame clones and drops some. Among about 170,000 clones listed, about 84% were seen once. The sequencing input was PBMCs or T cells enriched from blood (not recorded which). Receptor source: a man in his fifties or sixties who had recovered from COVID-19. The CDR3 runs from the conserved cysteine through the conserved F or W. Only part of the rows carry a size: once, few, many, or a class if the clone is expanded.

NA | TRBJ2-2 | TRBV9 | CASSVGTSNTGELFF
NA | TRBJ1-4 | TRBV6-5 | CASSSRDSVNEKLFF
few | TRBJ1-3 | TRBV29-1 | CSVSGDGNTIYF
NA | TRBJ1-5 | TRBV6-5 | CASTPGGSNQPQHF
NA | TRBJ1-2 | TRBV7-2 | CASSFAGIDGYTF
NA | TRBJ1-2 | TRBV29-1 | CSVEDRQGTNYGYTF
NA | TRBJ2-7 | TRBV7-2 | CASSLSPSYEQYF
NA | TRBJ2-1 | TRBV5-4 | CASSLAGGQYNEQFF
NA | TRBJ1-1 | TRBV14 | CASSQTPGGTEAFF
NA | TRBJ2-7 | TRBV27 | CASSPDAGQAKQYF
NA | TRBJ2-3 | TRBV5-1 | CASSYTGARTDTQYF
NA | TRBJ2-3 | TRBV10-3 | CAISESPGLAGGLTQYF
NA | TRBJ1-1 | TRBV3-1/TRBV3-2 | CASSQGGQGREAFF
few | TRBJ1-1 | TRBV2 | CASSGGRTVTEAFF
NA | TRBJ2-1 | TRBV7-3 | CASSLIKTGNEQFF
NA | TRBJ2-7 | TRBV28 | CASGGQGGREQYF
NA | TRBJ1-1 | TRBV2 | CASSERDKNTEAFF
NA | TRBJ1-2 | TRBV4-3 | CASSKQGNYGYTF
NA | TRBJ1-2 | TRBV18 | CASSLGDTIYGYTF
NA | TRBJ2-7 | TRBV12-5 | CASGLLVGTGGVSSYEQYF
NA | TRBJ2-1 | TRBV5-1 | CASSPAGTGIDEQFF
NA | TRBJ1-2 | TRBV7-9 | CASSQDTVYGYTF
NA | TRBJ1-3 | TRBV3-1/TRBV3-2 | CASSPTAGNTIYF
NA | TRBJ1-6 | TRBV2 | CASRGRDGGRSPLHF
NA | TRBJ2-5 | TRBV9 | CASSGGTSGGGAKETQYF
NA | TRBJ1-1 | TRBV12-3/TRBV12-4 | CASSLSPNTEAFF
NA | TRBJ2-5 | TRBV5-1 | CASRDTWARETQYF
NA | TRBJ1-5 | TRBV28 | CASSRWDRGVNQPQHF
NA | TRBJ2-7 | TRBV2 | CASSEVGQGAYEQYF
NA | TRBJ1-1 | TRBV2 | CASQTKGGYTEAFF
NA | TRBJ2-3 | TRBV27 | CASSLYSWSTDTQYF
NA | TRBJ1-1 | TRBV15 | CATSRDRGMNTEAFF
NA | TRBJ1-5 | TRBV4-3 | CASSQERGQPQHF
NA | TRBJ1-1 | TRBV27 | CASITSRGRNTEAFF
NA | TRBJ1-1 | TRBV2 | CARIQGEGRAFF
NA | TRBJ2-3 | TRBV27 | CASSLSSRRITDTQYF
NA | TRBJ1-4 | TRBV28 | CASSLAGEKLFF
NA | TRBJ1-2 | TRBV18 | CASSLGKGGTGSGYTF
once | TRBJ1-3 | TRBV3-1/TRBV3-2 | CASQNADTIYF
NA | TRBJ2-3 | TRBV28 | CASSSGGSGTDTQYF
NA | TRBJ1-2 | TRBV29-1 | CSVEAGVNYGYTF
NA | TRBJ2-7 | TRBV7-9 | CASSSGGTYEQYF
NA | TRBJ1-2 | TRBV7-8 | CASSLGQLDYGYTF
NA | TRBJ2-3 | TRBV18 | CASSPPRQGADTQYF
few | TRBJ1-5 | TRBV2 | CASRPGQEYSNQPQHF
NA | TRBJ2-2 | TRBV5-1 | CASSLGQGTGELFF
once | TRBJ2-7 | TRBV28 | CASSLVGATYEQYF
NA | TRBJ2-7 | TRBV7-9 | CASSLGFDRTYEQYF
NA | TRBJ2-3 | TRBV20-1 | CSASSDLGPDTQYF
NA | TRBJ2-7 | TRBV2 | CASSNRASYEQYF
many | TRBJ2-7 | TRBV6-1 | CASSEGGLSYEQYF
NA | TRBJ2-7 | TRBV13 | CASSLAGTGSNEQYF
large | TRBJ2-1 | TRBV4-3 | CASSQDLGWAGAYNEQFF
NA | TRBJ1-3 | TRBV30 | CAWLQGPGNTIYF